This T cell receptor beta chain was found in a study of T cells in Graves' hyperthyroidism and ophthalmopathy (dated by TCRdb to between 2018 and 2021). For context, the study as a whole: Peripheral blood was collected at initial diagnosis, before any treatment. After blood sampling, hyperthyroidism patients were treated with methimazole at a starting dose of 30 mg daily, and ophthalmopathy patients were treated with high-dose intravenous methylprednisolone. According to the paper, TCR Vbeta CDR3 sequencing was carried out on 135 peripheral blood samples, which came from 40 to 45 ophthalmopathy, around 74 hyperthyroidism and roughly 17 progressor patients. A discovery cohort of around 98 patients, about 44 with Graves' ophthalmopathy and about 60 with stable Graves' hyperthyroidism, was used to find distinguishing TCR V-J signatures. For training and testing, the approximately 92 patients in the discovery cohort were randomly divided in a 7:3 ratio. In addition, the study compared T-cell repertoires in thyroid tissue and in blood from roughly six Graves' hyperthyroidism patients. Whether ophthalmopathy could be predicted prospectively was tested in an independent validation cohort made up of fewer than 20 hyperthyroidism patients plus 17 patients who later progressed to ophthalmopathy. Study-wide findings and limitations: In cross-validation, a model built on a 13 V-J signature told ophthalmopathy apart from stable hyperthyroidism with approximately 90% sensitivity and about 81% specificity, and in testing the same model reached 80%/75%. Most expanded thyroid clonotypes (frequency above 0.001) were also detected in blood, a finding suggesting that blood repertoires may reflect thyroid immune responses. In validation, the model predicted progression to ophthalmopathy a median of about 5.9 months before onset, with approximately 71% sensitivity and around 76% specificity. No statistical method was used to fix the sample size in advance, and group allocation was not hidden from the investigators.

The CDR3 numbers 13 residues from cysteine through phenylalanine. Only the CDR3 region is kept as DNA, spanning 39 bases read in frame from base 1. Reading the germline V gene (reference sequence) gives CDR1 LNHNV and CDR2 YYDKDF. Amplification of TCR beta CDR3 regions was carried out from RNA transcripts. For the first round of RT-PCR on the TCR CDR3, the HTBI primer set was used together with the Qiagen OneStep RT-PCR kit. Libraries were constructed in a second round of multiplex PCR, after which size selection and purification were carried out. Libraries were sequenced paired-end with 100 bp reads on an Illumina HiSeq2000. Processing in the source paper ran as follows. SOAPnuke was used to process the raw data, with reads discarded if the reads contained adapters or uncalled bases, had a mean Phred below 15, or lacked an exact constant-primer or identifier match. High-quality paired reads were merged with COPE v1.2.5, and unique nucleotide sequences were defined as clonotypes. Clonotypes were aligned to IMGT TRBV, TRBD and TRBJ reference segments using MiTCR v1.1. Only V-J combinations with frequency above 0.0001, covering roughly 99% of repertoires, were analysed. The TCS score was defined as the ratio of F50 (clonal expansion) to E x V (chaos), calculated using BLOSUM62-based TCRdist between CDR3 peptides within each V-J. Welch's t-statistics and random forest reduced approximately 520 V-J features to roughly 13, which were used in a naive Bayes classifier (R e1071). TCRdb trimmed public reads at Q25 via fastp, called clones via MiXCR and kept in-frame beta chains. Rows merge per CDR3 protein into single entries with the most common DNA and genes. The V and J calls here are based on TCRdb, not the publication. In all, the sample holds around 380,000 distinct CDR3 sequences, and 13% of those were seen once. Around 21% of the sample is in the top ten clones.

The hyperthyroidism patients were between 18 and 65 years old and newly diagnosed, with a disease duration of less than 2 months. The study excluded patients with uncontrolled infections, other autoimmune diseases, pregnancy or lactation. Diagnoses were established on the basis of clinical symptoms, serum thyroxine and TRAb, thyroid ultrasound, and orbital computed tomography. For progressor patients, blood was drawn at the first diagnosis of hyperthyroidism, before any ophthalmopathy symptoms had appeared. PBMCs were separated from 10 ml of fresh peripheral blood using Ficoll-Paque density gradient centrifugation. Progressor patients were first diagnosed with Graves' hyperthyroidism and then developed ophthalmopathy during follow-up. Trizol reagent was used to extract total RNA, and RNA quality was then checked on an Agilent 2100 Bioanalyzer. Of note for this clonotype: It has no known antigen specificity. This clone may be a read error of a much larger clone one base away.

The sample taken for sequencing was blood. The rearranged segments are TRBV15 and TRBJ1-1; no confident D gene assignment can be made. The TCR comes from a man aged 25 to 40 with Graves' hyperthyroidism that later progressed to Graves' ophthalmopathy. At the DNA level, the sequence is TGTGCCACCCGTCGGCGGGGTAACCCTGAAGCTATCTTT. Its coded protein is CATRRRGNPEAIF.